These 15 T cell receptor beta chains were all obtained from the same sample, sequenced in a study of OX40 agonist ivuxolimab in advanced cancers. TCRdb's copy holds only in-frame clones and misses some; the assay was immunoSEQ multiplex PCR. This sample has around 18,000 clones, with approximately 85% found just once. Sequenced here: CD4+ or CD8+ T cells sorted from blood, sampled in a trial of the OX40 agonist ivuxolimab. Receptors originate from an adult with an advanced solid tumor such as melanoma, head and neck, liver or kidney cancer.

The chain combines TRBV11-3 with TRBJ2-1, with 11 bases aligning to TRBD2. Germline CDR1 and CDR2: SGHNT and YENEEA. The CDR3 sequence is 15 residues long. Trimming took 1 base from V and 9 from J; bases not matched to a gene: 5. The CDR3 DNA reads as TGTGCCAGCAGCTTAGTATTAGCGGGAGGGTTTGAGCAGTTCTTC. Translation gives CASSLVLAGGFEQFF.

CDR3 coding DNA: TGTGCCACCAGCACCAGGGGAGCAGAGACCCAGTACTTC. Amino acid sequence: CATSTRGAETQYF. This chain connects TRBV15 to TRBJ2-5; maybe TRBD1 (6 bases). The V and J ends lost 4 bases and 4 bases respectively, with 10 bases between them. Germline CDR1 LNHNV, CDR2 YYDKDF (reference sequence). This CDR3 comprises 13 residues.

This clone was observed once. The J gene is TRBJ2-7, the V gene TRBV28, with 7 bases fitting TRBD2. Per the germline V gene, CDR1 is MDHEN and CDR2 is SYDVKM. CDR3 length: 18 amino acids. V lost 1 base and J lost 5; bases outside the gene matches: 17. The CDR3 DNA follows: TGTGCCAGCAGTTTATCGTCTACCCTTAGCGGGTGGGGCGACGAGCAGTACTTC. Translation gives CASSLSSTLSGWGDEQYF.

This clone has a single count. The chain recombines TRBV28 with TRBJ1-2; possible D gene TRBD1, 6 bases. V gave up 8 bases and J gave up 6 bases, with 16 bases separating them. There are 13 residues in the CDR3. Germline-derived CDR1 and CDR2 are MDHEN and SYDVKM. In DNA form, the CDR3 reads TGTGCCAGCTGCCATAGGGGGGGAAATGGCTACACCTTC. Translating gives CASCHRGGNGYTF.

This clone counts as large. The chain combines TRBV4-1 with TRBJ2-7; no firm D call. The CDR3 length is 15 residues. Germline V lookup: CDR1 MGHRA, CDR2 YSYEKL. Trimming pared 1 base from V and 0 bases from J, leaving 10 bases between. The CDR3 DNA is TGCGCCAGCAGCCAAGCGGCGGAGAGCTCCTACGAGCAGTACTTC. It is translated as CASSQAAESSYEQYF.

The chain joins TRBV11-3 to TRBJ2-4; D gene ambiguous. Per germline, CDR1 SGHNT and CDR2 YENEEA. This CDR3 contains 18 residues. V lost 5 bases to trimming and J lost 0 bases, with 20 bases between them. CDR3 DNA: TGTGCCAGCAGCCAATCCTTCTGGGGATCCCGAGCCAAAAACATTCAGTACTTC. Encoded protein: CASSQSFWGSRAKNIQYF.

The chain is built from TRBV11-2 and TRBJ2-3; no reliable D call. Germline values: CDR1 SGHAT, CDR2 FQNNGV. V lost 3 bases and J 2 bases, leaving 9 bases between the germline ends. This CDR3 contains 14 residues. The CDR3 region is CASSFRPDTDTQYF. CDR3 bases: TGTGCCAGCAGCTTTAGACCCGACACAGATACGCAGTATTTT.

The chain links TRBV7-9 to TRBJ2-3; tentative D call: TRBD1 (6 bases). CDR3 length: 16 amino acids. Trimming pared 6 bases from V and 2 bases from J, leaving 18 bases between. The germline V gene encodes CDR1 SEHNR and CDR2 FQNEAQ (reference sequence). DNA of the CDR3: TGTGCCAGCAGGGACAGCTTCCCTGCTCCCACAGATACGCAGTATTTT. This gives the protein CASRDSFPAPTDTQYF. Drawing the rest from reference TRBV7-9 and TRBJ2-3, the complete variable domain is DTGVSQNPRHKITKRGQNVTFRCDPISEHNRLYWYRQTLGQGPEFLTYFQNEAQLEKSRLLSDRFSAERPKGSFSTLEIQRTEQGDSAMYLCASRDSFPAPTDTQYFGPGTRLTVL.

The gene calls are TRBV13 and TRBJ2-7; 8 bases agree with TRBD2. V was clipped by 5 bases and J by 4 bases; unmatched bases: 10. Germline V gene lookup returns CDR1 PRHDT and CDR2 FYEKMQ (reference sequence). This CDR3 spans 15 amino acids. This CDR3 reads CASSTPSGSGYEQYF. The DNA for the CDR3 is TGTGCCAGCAGCACCCCAAGCGGGAGTGGGTACGAGCAGTACTTC.

V usage is TRBV28 and J usage is TRBJ2-3; 8 bases are a match to TRBD2. Germline values: CDR1 MDHEN, CDR2 SYDVKM. The CDR3 sequence is 14 residues long. The trim removed 2 bases at V and 7 bases at J, leaving 5 bases unmatched. The CDR3 sequence: CASSLLAGIHTQYF. In DNA, the CDR3 is TGTGCCAGCAGTTTACTAGCGGGCATACATACGCAGTATTTT.

This clone is a singleton in its sample. The chain links TRBV7-8 to TRBJ1-2; 7 bases are a match to TRBD1. The CDR3 runs 15 residues. V lost 3 bases, J lost 3 bases, and 7 bases stayed unmatched. The germline gives CDR1 SGHVS, CDR2 FQNEAQ. As DNA, the CDR3 is TGTGCCAGCAGCTTGGCCGGGACAGTCTACTATGGCTACACCTTC. Protein product: CASSLAGTVYYGYTF.

The chain employs TRBV19 and TRBJ2-1; TRBD2 aligns across 7 bases. CDR3 size: 16 residues. Germline CDR1 reads LNHDA; CDR2 reads SQIVND (reference sequence). V lost 0 bases to trimming and J lost 0 bases; unmatched junction nucleotides: 2. The CDR3, as DNA: TGTGCCAGTAGTATAGACGGGGGGAGCTCCTACAATGAGCAGTTCTTC. This gives the protein CASSIDGGSSYNEQFF. The entire variable domain, with the rest obtained from reference TRBV19 and TRBJ2-1, is as follows: DGGITQSPKYLFRKEGQNVTLSCEQNLNHDAMYWYRQDPGQGLRLIYYSQIVNDFQKGDIAEGYSVSREKKESFPLTVTSAQKNPTAFYLCASSIDGGSSYNEQFFGPGTRLTVL.

The chain couples TRBV27 to TRBJ2-2; D perhaps matches TRBD2 (5 bases). The CDR3 contains 14 residues. The V end was cut by 2 bases, the J end by 4 bases, with 8 bases between. The germline V gene has CDR1 MNHEY and CDR2 SMNVEV (reference sequence). The CDR3 DNA sequence: TGTGCCAGCAGTTTAGGAGCGGCCACCGGGGAGCTGTTTTTT. It specifies CASSLGAATGELFF.

The rearrangement links TRBV5-8 to TRBJ2-7; TRBD2 agrees at 7 bases. Trimming at V came to 0 bases and at J to 1 base, leaving 4 bases not matched to a gene. The CDR3 runs to 15 residues. CDR1 is SGHTS, CDR2 YDEGEE, per germline. CDR3 sequence (DNA): TGTGCCAGCAGCTTGGGAGCGGGAAGTTCCTACGAGCAGTACTTC. Residues: CASSLGAGSSYEQYF.

The genes are TRBV6-6 and TRBJ1-5; D unresolved. Germline CDR1 and CDR2: MNHNY and SVGAGI (reference sequence). Deletions cut 2 bases from V and 4 bases from J, with 6 bases between. This CDR3 contains 13 residues. Written as DNA, the CDR3 is TGTGCCAGCAGTTACGAGCTAAATCAGCCCCAGCATTTT. Amino acid sequence: CASSYELNQPQHF.